Listed here are 11 T cell receptor beta chains from one sample, sequenced in a study of shared clonotypes between healthy human individuals. CD8 cells classed as naive were CD45RO-negative and positively selected for CCR7, excluding terminally differentiated effector memory CD45RA+ cells. Assay used: immunoSEQ multiplex PCR; TCRdb lists only in-frame clones, some missing. The profile shows some 740,000 clones, roughly 92% of them singletons. The sequenced material came from naive CD8+ T cells sorted from blood. The source of these receptors is a young man in good health.

As regards this clone: Compared with germline, one end of the junction differs, possibly owing to a read error. The rearrangement uses TRBV20-1 and TRBJ2-1; 10 bases map to TRBD2. Looked up from germline, CDR1 is DFQATT and CDR2 is SNEGSKA (reference sequence). CDR3 length: 10 amino acids. The CDR3, as DNA: TGCAGTGCTCAAAGCGGGAGGGCCCTCTTC. Protein product: CSAQSGRALF.

The rearrangement uses TRBV4-3 and TRBJ2-4; D unresolved. Per germline, CDR1 LGHNA and CDR2 YSLEER. The V end was cut by 4 bases, the J end by 1 base, with 14 bases between. The length of the CDR3 is 16 residues. The CDR3 coding sequence is TGCGCCAGCAGCCCTCTCGGTCTAGGGGCCAAAAACATTCAGTACTTC. Amino acids: CASSPLGLGAKNIQYF.

V is TRBV19 and J is TRBJ1-5; the D gene is possibly TRBD1 (5 bases). Trimming stripped 3 bases from V and 1 base from J, with 7 bases between. Looked up from germline, CDR1 is LNHDA and CDR2 is SQIVND (reference sequence). The CDR3 extends over 14 amino acids. Here the CDR3 DNA reads TGTGCCAGTAGTATGTGGGGGAGCAATCAGCCCCAGCATTTT. This translates into CASSMWGSNQPQHF.

The chain is built from TRBV13 and TRBJ2-1; 8 nucleotides match TRBD1. V gave up 2 bases and J gave up 15 bases; unmatched junction bases: 12. CDR3 size: 14 residues. Germline V gives CDR1 PRHDT, CDR2 FYEKMQ (reference sequence). The CDR3 region has the DNA TGTGCCAGCAGCTTATATAGTGGACAGGGTTCGGTGTTCTTC. This sequence encodes CASSLYSGQGSVFF. Full variable domain (remainder filled in from reference TRBV13 and TRBJ2-1): AAGVIQSPRHLIKEKRETATLKCYPIPRHDTVYWYQQGPGQDPQFLISFYEKMQSDKGSIPDRFSAQQFSDYHSELNMSSLELGDSALYFCASSLYSGQGSVFFGPGTRLTVL.

The chain couples TRBV2 to TRBJ1-2; maybe TRBD1 (5 bases). The length of the CDR3 is 15 residues. The V end was cut by 5 bases, the J end by 3 bases, with 16 bases between. Germline CDR1 reads SNHLY; CDR2 reads FYNNEI. The CDR3 coding sequence is TGTGCCAGCAGTTCGGGACGGCCACTCTACTATGGCTACACCTTC. Protein sequence: CASSSGRPLYYGYTF.

V and J are TRBV6-4 and TRBJ2-1, with 8 bases fitting TRBD1. The germline V gene has CDR1 MRHNA and CDR2 SNTAGT. This CDR3 has 13 residues. Losses at the gene ends were 3 bases for V and 8 bases for J; bases not matched to a gene: 3. The CDR3 reads CASSETGGYEQFF. As DNA, the CDR3 is TGTGCCAGCAGTGAAACAGGGGGGTATGAGCAGTTCTTC.

This clone has only one observation. V and J are TRBV27 and TRBJ2-3; 10 bases are shared with TRBD1. V shed 5 bases and J 6 bases; nucleotides not matched to a gene: 8. Germline-derived CDR1 and CDR2 are MNHEY and SMNVEV (reference sequence). This CDR3 has 15 amino acids. The CDR3 here is CASSRPGQGSDTQYF. In nucleotides, the CDR3 is TGTGCCAGCAGTAGACCGGGACAGGGGTCCGATACGCAGTATTTT.

The chain carries TRBV5-4 and TRBJ1-1; no definite D call. The CDR3 contains 13 residues. The V end was cut by 0 bases, the J end by 0 bases, with 3 bases between. Per the germline V gene, CDR1 is SGHNT and CDR2 is YYREEE (reference sequence). CDR3 sequence reads: CASSLGLNTEAFF. CDR3 nucleotides: TGTGCCAGCAGCTTGGGACTGAACACTGAAGCTTTCTTT.

The V and J genes are TRBV6-5 and TRBJ2-7; a weak D match, TRBD2 (6 bases). The CDR3 totals 13 residues. Germline-derived CDR1 and CDR2 are MNHEY and SVGAGI. Trimming took off 8 bases at V and 2 bases at J, with 13 bases between the two ends. The CDR3 region has the DNA TGTGCCAGCTCCCCCGGGACTGCCTACGAGCAGTACTTC. Protein sequence: CASSPGTAYEQYF.

This chain connects TRBV4-1 to TRBJ2-3; 7 nucleotides line up with TRBD2. The CDR3 consists of 19 residues. J was trimmed by 1 base and V by 1 base; bases with no gene match: 14. Germline assignment: CDR1 MGHRA and CDR2 YSYEKL. The CDR3 sequence: CASSQGSPMASGGTDTQYF. The CDR3 nucleotides read TGCGCCAGCAGCCAAGGAAGCCCTATGGCTAGCGGCGGCACAGATACGCAGTATTTT.

The chain links TRBV29-1 to TRBJ1-3, with a weak D call TRBD1 (6 bases). V gave up 4 bases and J gave up 0 bases, with 13 bases separating them. The length of the CDR3 is 15 residues. The germline V gene encodes CDR1 SQVTM and CDR2 ANQGSEA. CDR3 region: CSVVGGRNSGNTIYF. CDR3 DNA sequence: TGCAGCGTTGTAGGGGGAAGAAACTCTGGAAACACCATATATTTT.